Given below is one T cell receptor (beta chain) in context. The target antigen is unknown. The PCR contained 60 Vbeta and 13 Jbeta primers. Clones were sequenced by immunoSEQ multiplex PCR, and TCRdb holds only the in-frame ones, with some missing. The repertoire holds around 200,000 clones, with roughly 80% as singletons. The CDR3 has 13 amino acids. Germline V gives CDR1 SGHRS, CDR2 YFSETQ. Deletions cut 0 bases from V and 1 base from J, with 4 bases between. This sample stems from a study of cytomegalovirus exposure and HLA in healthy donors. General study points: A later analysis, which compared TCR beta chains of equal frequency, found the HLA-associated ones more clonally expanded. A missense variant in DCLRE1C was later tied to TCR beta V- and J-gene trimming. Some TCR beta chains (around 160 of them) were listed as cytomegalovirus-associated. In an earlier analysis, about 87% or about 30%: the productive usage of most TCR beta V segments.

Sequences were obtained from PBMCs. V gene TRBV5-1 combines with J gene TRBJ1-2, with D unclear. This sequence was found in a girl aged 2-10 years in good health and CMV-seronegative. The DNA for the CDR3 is TGCGCCAGCAGCTTGGTAGATAACTATGGCTACACCTTC. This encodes CASSLVDNYGYTF. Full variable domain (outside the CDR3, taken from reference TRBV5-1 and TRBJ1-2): KAGVTQTPRYLIKTRGQQVTLSCSPISGHRSVSWYQQTPGQGLQFLFEYFSETQRNKGNFPGRFSGRQFSNSRSEMNVSTLELGDSALYLCASSLVDNYGYTFGSGTRLTVV.